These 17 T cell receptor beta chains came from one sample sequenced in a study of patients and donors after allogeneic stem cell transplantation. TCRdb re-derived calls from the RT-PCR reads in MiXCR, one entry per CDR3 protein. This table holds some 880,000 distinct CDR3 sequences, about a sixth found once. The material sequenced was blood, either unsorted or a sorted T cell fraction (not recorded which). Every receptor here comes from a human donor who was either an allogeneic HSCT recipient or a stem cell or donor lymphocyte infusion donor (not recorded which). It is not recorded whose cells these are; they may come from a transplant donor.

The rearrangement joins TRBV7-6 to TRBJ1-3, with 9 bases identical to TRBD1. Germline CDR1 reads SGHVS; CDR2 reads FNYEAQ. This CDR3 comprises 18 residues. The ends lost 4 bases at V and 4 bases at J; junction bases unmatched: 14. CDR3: CASSSRAHRGLGGNTIYF. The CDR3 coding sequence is TGTGCCAGCAGCTCAAGGGCTCACAGGGGGCTTGGAGGAAACACCATATATTTT.

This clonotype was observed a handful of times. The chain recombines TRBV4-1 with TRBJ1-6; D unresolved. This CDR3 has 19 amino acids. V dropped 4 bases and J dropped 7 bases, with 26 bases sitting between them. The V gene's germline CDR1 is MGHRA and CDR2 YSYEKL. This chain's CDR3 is CASSLTTPLDRLRNSPLHF. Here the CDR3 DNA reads TGCGCCAGCAGCCTGACCACCCCCCTGGACCGTCTTCGGAATTCACCCCTCCACTTT.

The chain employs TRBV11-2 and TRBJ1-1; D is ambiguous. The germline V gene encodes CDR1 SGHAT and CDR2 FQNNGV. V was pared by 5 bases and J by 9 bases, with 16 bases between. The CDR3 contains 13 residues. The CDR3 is CASSPLLGGKAFF. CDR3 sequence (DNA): TGTGCCAGCAGCCCGTTACTGGGAGGAAAAGCTTTCTTT.

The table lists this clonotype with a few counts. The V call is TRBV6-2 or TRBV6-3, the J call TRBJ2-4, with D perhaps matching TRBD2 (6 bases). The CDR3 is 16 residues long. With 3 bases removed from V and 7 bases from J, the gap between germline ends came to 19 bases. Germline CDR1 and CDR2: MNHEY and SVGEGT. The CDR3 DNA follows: TGTGCCAGCAGTTATGGAGGTCGAGCGGGTGGGAACATTCAGTACTTC. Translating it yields CASSYGGRAGGNIQYF.

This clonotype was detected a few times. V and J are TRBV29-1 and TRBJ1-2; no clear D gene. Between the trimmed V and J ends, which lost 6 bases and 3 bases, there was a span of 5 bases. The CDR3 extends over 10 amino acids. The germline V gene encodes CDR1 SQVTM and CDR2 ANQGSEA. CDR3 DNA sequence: TGCAGCGTAGCAGACTATGGCTACACCTTC. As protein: CSVADYGYTF.

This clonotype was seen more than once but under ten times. The DNA of the CDR3 is TGCAGTGCAGAGAGCTCCTATAATTCACCCCTCCACTTT. Amino acids: CSAESSYNSPLHF. The chain joins TRBV20-1 to TRBJ1-6; no reliable D call. Germline CDR1 reads DFQATT; CDR2 reads SNEGSKA (reference sequence). This CDR3 region has 13 residues. Trimming removed 6 bases from V and 0 bases from J, with 6 bases in between.

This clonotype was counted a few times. Here the CDR3 DNA reads TGTGCCAGCAGCGAGCTCCTTGGGACCGGGGAGCTGTTTTTT. Protein product: CASSELLGTGELFF. The chain is built from TRBV7-2 and TRBJ2-2; D is unresolved. Germline CDR1 and CDR2: SGHTA and FQGNSA. V dropped 5 bases and J dropped 5 bases, with 12 bases sitting between them. The CDR3 is 14 amino acids.

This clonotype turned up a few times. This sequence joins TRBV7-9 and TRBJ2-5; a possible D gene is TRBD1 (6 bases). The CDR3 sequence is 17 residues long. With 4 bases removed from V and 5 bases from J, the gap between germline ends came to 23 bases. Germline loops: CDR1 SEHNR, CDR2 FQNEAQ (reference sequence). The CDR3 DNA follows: TGTGCCAGCAGCTGGCGTCGAGAACAGGGCCGAGGGGAGACCCAGTACTTC. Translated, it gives CASSWRREQGRGETQYF.

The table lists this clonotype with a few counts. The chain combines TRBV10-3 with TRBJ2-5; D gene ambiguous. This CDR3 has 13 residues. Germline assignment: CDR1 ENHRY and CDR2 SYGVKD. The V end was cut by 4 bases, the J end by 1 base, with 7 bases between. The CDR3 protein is CAISVATQETQYF. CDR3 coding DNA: TGTGCCATCAGTGTGGCCACCCAAGAGACCCAGTACTTC.

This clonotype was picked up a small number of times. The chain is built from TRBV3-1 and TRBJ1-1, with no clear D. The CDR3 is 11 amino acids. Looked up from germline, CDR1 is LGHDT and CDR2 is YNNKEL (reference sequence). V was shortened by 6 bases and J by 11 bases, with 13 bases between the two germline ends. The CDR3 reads CASSFDGSAFF. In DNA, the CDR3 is TGTGCCAGCAGTTTCGATGGATCGGCTTTCTTT.

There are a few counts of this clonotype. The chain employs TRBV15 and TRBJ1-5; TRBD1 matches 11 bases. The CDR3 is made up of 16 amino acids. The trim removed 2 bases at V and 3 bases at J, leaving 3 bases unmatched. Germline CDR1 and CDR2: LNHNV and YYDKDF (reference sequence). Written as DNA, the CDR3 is TGTGCCACCAGCAGATTGGGACAGGGGGACAATCAGCCCCAGCATTTT. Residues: CATSRLGQGDNQPQHF.

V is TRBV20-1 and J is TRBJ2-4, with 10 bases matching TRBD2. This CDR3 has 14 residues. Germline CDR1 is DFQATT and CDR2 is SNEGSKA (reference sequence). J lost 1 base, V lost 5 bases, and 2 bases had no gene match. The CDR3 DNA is TGCAGTGCTTATAGCGGGGGGGCCAAAAACATTCAGTACTTC. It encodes CSAYSGGAKNIQYF.

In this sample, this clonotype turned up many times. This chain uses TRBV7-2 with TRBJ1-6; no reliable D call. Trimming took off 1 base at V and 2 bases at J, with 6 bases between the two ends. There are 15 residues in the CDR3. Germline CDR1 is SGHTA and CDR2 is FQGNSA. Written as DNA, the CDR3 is TGTGCCAGCAGCTTAGTACGGACCTATAATTCACCCCTCCACTTT. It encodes CASSLVRTYNSPLHF.

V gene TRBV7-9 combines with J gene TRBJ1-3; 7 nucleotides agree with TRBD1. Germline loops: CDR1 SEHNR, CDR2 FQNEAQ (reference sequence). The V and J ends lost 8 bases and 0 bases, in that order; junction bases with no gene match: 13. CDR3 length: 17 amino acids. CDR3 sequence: CASGPRQGASSGNTIYF. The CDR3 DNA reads TGTGCCAGCGGCCCGAGACAGGGTGCGAGCTCTGGAAACACCATATATTTT.

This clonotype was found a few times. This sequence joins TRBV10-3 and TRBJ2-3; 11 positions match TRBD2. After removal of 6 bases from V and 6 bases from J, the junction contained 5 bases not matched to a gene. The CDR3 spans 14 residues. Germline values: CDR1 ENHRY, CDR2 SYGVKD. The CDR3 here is CAISTSGGPDTQYF. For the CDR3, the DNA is TGTGCCATCAGCACTAGCGGGGGCCCCGATACGCAGTATTTT.

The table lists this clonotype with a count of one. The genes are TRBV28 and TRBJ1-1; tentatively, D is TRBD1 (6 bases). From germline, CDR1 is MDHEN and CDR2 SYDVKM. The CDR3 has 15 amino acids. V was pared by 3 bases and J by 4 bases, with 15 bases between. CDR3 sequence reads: CASSLGGLSFTEAFF. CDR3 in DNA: TGTGCCAGCAGTTTGGGGGGCCTATCTTTCACTGAAGCTTTCTTT.

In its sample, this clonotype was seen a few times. CDR3 DNA: TGCGCCAGCGCTGGGGGACCACTAGCGGGGTCCTACAATGAGCAGTTCTTC. Its protein product is CASAGGPLAGSYNEQFF. This chain joins TRBV5-1 and TRBJ2-1; TRBD2 matches 10 bases. The CDR3 is 17 amino acids. Germline trimming cut 7 bases from V and 1 base from J; bases unmatched to any gene: 11. Germline assignment: CDR1 SGHRS and CDR2 YFSETQ. Variable domain in full (rest from reference TRBV5-1 and TRBJ2-1): KAGVTQTPRYLIKTRGQQVTLSCSPISGHRSVSWYQQTPGQGLQFLFEYFSETQRNKGNFPGRFSGRQFSNSRSEMNVSTLELGDSALYLCASAGGPLAGSYNEQFFGPGTRLTVL.